In its sample, the clone carrying this TCR beta chain was seen a few times. Its target is not known. This sample was taken from a study of cytomegalovirus exposure and HLA in healthy donors. Study-level background: An early release of data contained about 85 million unique TCRs, which came from HLA-typed donors.

General study results and limits: Among TCR beta chains, those listed as cytomegalovirus-associated numbered some 170.

A multiplex PCR was run with 60 Vbeta primers and 13 Jbeta primers. Repertoires were generated with immunoSEQ multiplex PCR, while TCRdb's copy carries only in-frame clones and drops some. The table has 90,000 to 120,000 clones, about 79% seen once. CDR1 SGHDT and CDR2 YYEEEE come from the germline V gene. This CDR3 is built from 14 residues. The V segment lost 7 bases and the J segment 3 bases; nucleotides outside the gene matches: 8. The clonotype originates from a female donor in good health and CMV-seropositive. Sequencing was carried out using PBMCs. The chain carries TRBV5-6 and TRBJ2-7, with 9 bases identical to TRBD1. CDR3 nucleotide sequence: TGTGCCAGCTCTAGGGACAGGGCCCACTACGAGCAGTACTTC. Translation: CASSRDRAHYEQYF.